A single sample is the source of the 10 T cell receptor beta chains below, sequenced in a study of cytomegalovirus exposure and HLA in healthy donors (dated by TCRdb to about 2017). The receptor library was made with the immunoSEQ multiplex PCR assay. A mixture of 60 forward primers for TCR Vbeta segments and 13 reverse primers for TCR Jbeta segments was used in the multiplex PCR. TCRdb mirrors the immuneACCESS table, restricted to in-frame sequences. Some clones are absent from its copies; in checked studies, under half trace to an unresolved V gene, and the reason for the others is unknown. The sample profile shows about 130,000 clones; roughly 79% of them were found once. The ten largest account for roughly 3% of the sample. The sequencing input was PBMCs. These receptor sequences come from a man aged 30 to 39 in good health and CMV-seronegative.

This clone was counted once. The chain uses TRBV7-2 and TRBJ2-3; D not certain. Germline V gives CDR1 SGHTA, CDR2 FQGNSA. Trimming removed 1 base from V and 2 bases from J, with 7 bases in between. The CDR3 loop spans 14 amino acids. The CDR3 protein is CASSLVANTDTQYF. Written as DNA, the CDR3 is TGTGCCAGCAGCTTAGTTGCGAACACAGATACGCAGTATTTT.

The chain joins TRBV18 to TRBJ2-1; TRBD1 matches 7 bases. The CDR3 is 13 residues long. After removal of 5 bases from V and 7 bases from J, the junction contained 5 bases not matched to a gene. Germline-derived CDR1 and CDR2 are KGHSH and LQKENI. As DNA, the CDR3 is TGTGCCAGCTCAGAAGGGACAGCAAATGAGCAGTTCTTC. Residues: CASSEGTANEQFF.

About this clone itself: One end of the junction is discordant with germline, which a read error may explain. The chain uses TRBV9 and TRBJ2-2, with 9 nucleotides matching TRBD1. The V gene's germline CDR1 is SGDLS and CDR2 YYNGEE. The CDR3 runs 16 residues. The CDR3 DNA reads TGTGCCAGCAGCGCGTACCACAGGGGGCCTCAGGGCCAGGGGTCTTTT. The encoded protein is CASSAYHRGPQGQGSF.

The CDR3 is CAIRDRGSGGYTF. CDR3 coding DNA: TGTGCCATCAGGGACAGGGGGTCAGGTGGCTACACCTTC. The chain carries TRBV10-3 and TRBJ1-2; 10 bases fit TRBD1. Germline-derived CDR1 and CDR2 are ENHRY and SYGVKD. The CDR3 loop spans 13 amino acids. The J segment lost 7 bases and the V segment lost 6 bases, leaving 5 bases of the junction unmatched.

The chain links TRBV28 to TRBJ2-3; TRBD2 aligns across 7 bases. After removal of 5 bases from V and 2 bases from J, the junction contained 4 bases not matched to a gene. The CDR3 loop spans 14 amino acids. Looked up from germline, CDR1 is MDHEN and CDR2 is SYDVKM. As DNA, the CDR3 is TGTGCCAGCAGTGTGGGAGGGTTCACAGATACGCAGTATTTT. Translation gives CASSVGGFTDTQYF.

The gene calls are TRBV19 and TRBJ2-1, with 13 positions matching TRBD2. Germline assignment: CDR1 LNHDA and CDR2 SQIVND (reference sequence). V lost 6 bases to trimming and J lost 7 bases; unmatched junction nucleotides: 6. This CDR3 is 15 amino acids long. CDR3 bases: TGTGCCAGTAGCCCCTCGGGACTAGCGGGGAATGAGCAGTTCTTC. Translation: CASSPSGLAGNEQFF.

CDR3 bases: TGTGCCAGCTCTACGAACTTGGACTATGGCTACACCTTC. Its translation is CASSTNLDYGYTF. V is TRBV6-1 and J is TRBJ1-2; D ambiguous. V was shortened by 8 bases and J by 3 bases, with 13 bases between the two germline ends. The CDR3 sequence is 13 residues long. Germline loops: CDR1 MNHNS, CDR2 SASEGT.

Written as DNA, the CDR3 is TGTGCCAGCAGCTTATCTTTCGCGGGAGGGGACACCGGGGAGCTGTTTTTT. It yields the protein CASSLSFAGGDTGELFF. The chain uses TRBV11-3 and TRBJ2-2; 9 bases agree with TRBD2. Per the germline V gene, CDR1 is SGHNT and CDR2 is YENEEA. The J segment lost 3 bases and the V segment lost 2 bases, leaving 7 bases of the junction unmatched. This CDR3 contains 17 residues.

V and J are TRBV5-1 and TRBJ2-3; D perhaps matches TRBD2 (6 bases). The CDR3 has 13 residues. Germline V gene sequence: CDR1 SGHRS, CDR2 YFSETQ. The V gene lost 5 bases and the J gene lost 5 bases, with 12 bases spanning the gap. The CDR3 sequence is CASRSGVEDTQYF. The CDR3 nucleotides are TGCGCCAGCAGGTCGGGGGTGGAAGATACGCAGTATTTT.

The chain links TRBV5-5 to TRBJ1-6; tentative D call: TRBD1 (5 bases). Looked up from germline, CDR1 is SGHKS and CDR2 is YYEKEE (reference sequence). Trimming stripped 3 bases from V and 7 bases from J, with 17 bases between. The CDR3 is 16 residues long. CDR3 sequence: CASSSYRVRQNSPLHF. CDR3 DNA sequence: TGTGCCAGCAGCTCCTATCGCGTAAGACAGAATTCACCCCTCCACTTT.